The 20 T cell receptor beta chains presented below share a single source sample, sequenced in a study of Ad26.COV2.S vaccination and SARS-CoV-2 variants. Here immunoSEQ multiplex PCR was the method, and the copy in TCRdb shows in-frame clones only, minus some. The repertoire holds about 330,000 clones, with under 90% as singletons. Indicated treatment: some 20 received Ad26.COV2.S at low or high dose, single or two shots; five or six received placebo; per-sample allocation not given. Day 63 after the first injection of vaccine or placebo was the sampling time. This specimen was peripheral blood, taken in a trial of Ad26.COV2.S vaccine versus placebo. These receptors were obtained from a person aged 18-65 years who received the Ad26.COV2.S COVID-19 vaccine or a placebo.

The genes are TRBV19 and TRBJ2-1; 9 positions match TRBD1. Per the germline V gene, CDR1 is LNHDA and CDR2 is SQIVND (reference sequence). The V segment lost 6 bases and the J segment 0 bases; nucleotides outside the gene matches: 12. The CDR3 spans 18 residues. The CDR3 bases are TGTGCCAGTAGCAACCCGGGACAGGGACTAAGCTCCTACAATGAGCAGTTCTTC. Translating gives CASSNPGQGLSSYNEQFF.

The V and J genes are TRBV14 and TRBJ2-7, with TRBD1 matching 8 bases. Germline loops: CDR1 SGHDN, CDR2 FVKESK. CDR3 length equals 15 residues. V shed 3 bases, J shed 2 bases, and the junction held 6 bases outside the gene matches. In DNA, the CDR3 is TGTGCCAGCAGCCATAAAAGGACAGGGCCCTACGAGCAGTACTTC. This codes for CASSHKRTGPYEQYF.

J is TRBJ1-1 and V is TRBV12-3 or TRBV12-4; possibly TRBD1 for D (5 bases). The ends were cut back, 3 bases at V and 5 bases at J, with 10 bases in the middle. The CDR3 is made up of 13 amino acids. In DNA form, the CDR3 reads TGTGCCAGCAGTTTGGTAAGGGGTACTGAAGCTTTCTTT. Its translation is CASSLVRGTEAFF.

This clone was recorded only once. The chain employs TRBV5-1 and TRBJ2-3; D may be TRBD2 (5 bases). This CDR3 spans 14 amino acids. Germline loops: CDR1 SGHRS, CDR2 YFSETQ. V was clipped by 3 bases and J by 2 bases, with 10 bases between them. The CDR3 region has the DNA TGCGCCAGCAGCTCTGGACTCTACACAGATACGCAGTATTTT. Translation gives CASSSGLYTDTQYF.

The chain is built from TRBV15 and TRBJ2-4; 9 bases are shared with TRBD1. Germline CDR1 reads LNHNV; CDR2 reads YYDKDF (reference sequence). The CDR3 runs to 18 residues. The ends lost 5 bases at V and 0 bases at J; junction bases unmatched: 11. The CDR3 loop is CATSLPWTGVTAKNIQYF. The CDR3 DNA reads as TGTGCCACCAGCTTACCGTGGACAGGGGTTACAGCCAAAAACATTCAGTACTTC. Filled out from reference TRBV15 and TRBJ2-4, the complete variable domain reads DAMVIQNPRYQVTQFGKPVTLSCSQTLNHNVMYWYQQKSSQAPKLLFHYYDKDFNNEADTPDNFQSRRPNTSFCFLDIRSPGLGDTAMYLCATSLPWTGVTAKNIQYFGAGTRLSVL.

This clone was seen more than once but under ten times. The chain couples TRBV5-6 to TRBJ1-6; D not certain. CDR3 size: 14 residues. V gave up 0 bases and J gave up 9 bases, with 10 bases separating them. Germline CDR1 and CDR2: SGHDT and YYEEEE. CDR3: CASSLEAPSSPLHF. The CDR3 DNA reads TGTGCCAGCAGCTTGGAGGCCCCGAGTTCACCCCTCCACTTT.

This sequence joins TRBV10-3 and TRBJ2-2; tentatively, D is TRBD1 (5 bases). CDR3 length: 15 residues. Germline CDR1 reads ENHRY; CDR2 reads SYGVKD. Between the trimmed V and J ends, which lost 4 bases and 3 bases, there was a span of 12 bases. CDR3 DNA: TGTGCCATCAGTGCAGTGGACACAGACACCGGGGAGCTGTTTTTT. This codes for CAISAVDTDTGELFF.

This chain uses TRBV7-3 with TRBJ2-2, with 7 nucleotides matching TRBD2. CDR3 length equals 16 residues. The germline CDR1 and CDR2 sequences are SGHTA and FQGTGA. V lost 4 bases, J lost 2 bases, and 7 bases stayed unmatched. The DNA of the CDR3 is TGTGCCAGCAGCTCCAGCGGGACCTATAACACCGGGGAGCTGTTTTTT. This translates into CASSSSGTYNTGELFF.

V is TRBV18 and J is TRBJ2-1; the D call may be TRBD1 or TRBD2 (6 bases each). CDR1 and CDR2 from the germline V gene are KGHSH and LQKENI. The CDR3 has 16 residues. Trimming stripped 6 bases from V and 8 bases from J, with 23 bases between. The CDR3 DNA follows: TGTGCCAGCTCCACCGGATTAACAGGGACTGGCGATGAGCAGTTCTTC. This codes for CASSTGLTGTGDEQFF.

V usage is TRBV29-1 and J usage is TRBJ1-2; 7 bases map to TRBD1. V lost 3 bases to trimming and J lost 8 bases; unmatched junction nucleotides: 6. The germline gives CDR1 SQVTM, CDR2 ANQGSEA. The CDR3 runs 12 residues. CDR3 in DNA: TGCAGCGTTGATTTCGCAGGGGGAGGCTACACCTTC. This gives the protein CSVDFAGGGYTF.

V usage is TRBV12-5 and J usage is TRBJ1-1; possibly TRBD1 for D (5 bases). CDR3 length: 16 amino acids. Per the germline V gene, CDR1 is LGHNT and CDR2 is FRNRAP. Deletions cut 0 bases from V and 2 bases from J, with 13 bases between. CDR3 in amino acids: CASGLVLGGPNTEAFF. The CDR3, as DNA: TGTGCTAGTGGTTTGGTACTTGGGGGACCAAACACTGAAGCTTTCTTT.

The V call is TRBV5-4, the J call TRBJ2-1, with a possible D match to TRBD2 (7 bases). CDR1 and CDR2 from the germline V gene are SGHNT and YYREEE (reference sequence). The germline V and J ends were trimmed by 0 bases and 16 bases, with 20 bases remaining between them. CDR3 size: 14 residues. CDR3 bases: TGTGCCAGCAGCTTGGCCAACGAGAGGGGGGGAGGATTCTTC. Translating gives CASSLANERGGGFF.

The rearrangement uses TRBV5-5 and TRBJ2-2, with 10 positions matching TRBD2. Germline CDR1 is SGHKS and CDR2 is YYEKEE (reference sequence). The CDR3 is 15 amino acids. Trimming cost V 4 bases and J 3 bases; bases outside gene matches: 3. CDR3 bases: TGTGCCAGCAGCCCCGGACTAGCGGACACCGGGGAGCTGTTTTTT. It yields the protein CASSPGLADTGELFF. The full variable domain, completed using reference TRBV5-5 and TRBJ2-2, is DAGVTQSPTHLIKTRGQQVTLRCSPISGHKSVSWYQQVLGQGPQFIFQYYEKEERGRGNFPDRFSARQFPNYSSELNVNALLLGDSALYLCASSPGLADTGELFFGEGSRLTVL.

J is TRBJ1-1 and V is TRBV2; D is undetermined. V lost 8 bases and J lost 1, with 8 bases in between. This CDR3 has 12 residues. Germline assignment: CDR1 SNHLY and CDR2 FYNNEI. CDR3 nucleotides: TGTGCCAGCCAGAGGACGAACACTGAAGCTTTCTTT. This sequence encodes CASQRTNTEAFF.

The rearrangement joins TRBV3-1 (or the pseudogene TRBV3-2) to TRBJ2-2; 12 nucleotides line up with TRBD1. The junction had 8 bases not matched to a gene; V was cut back by 5 bases and J by 4 bases. The CDR3 loop spans 17 amino acids. Germline V CDR1 and CDR2: LGHDT, YNNKEL (reference sequence). CDR3 loop: CASSLYRDRGRTGELFF. CDR3 bases: TGTGCCAGCAGCTTATACCGGGACAGGGGGCGCACCGGGGAGCTGTTTTTT.

The chain couples TRBV18 to TRBJ2-2; D ambiguous. V was shortened by 6 bases and J by 2 bases, with 10 bases between the two germline ends. The CDR3 is made up of 14 amino acids. The V gene's germline CDR1 is KGHSH and CDR2 LQKENI. The CDR3 reads CASSLLSNTGELFF. CDR3 bases: TGTGCCAGCTCTTTGTTATCAAACACCGGGGAGCTGTTTTTT.

This sequence joins TRBV7-9 and TRBJ2-3; 7 positions match TRBD2. The CDR3 has 16 amino acids. With 5 bases clipped from V and 2 bases from J, the junction kept 10 bases outside the gene matches. Looked up from germline, CDR1 is SEHNR and CDR2 is FQNEAQ (reference sequence). CDR3 loop: CASSLPSGPVTDTQYF. The CDR3 DNA follows: TGTGCCAGCAGCCTCCCTAGCGGACCCGTCACAGATACGCAGTATTTT.

The chain has TRBV10-3 and TRBJ2-1; 12 positions match TRBD2. CDR1 and CDR2 (germline): ENHRY, SYGVKD. Germline trimming cut 10 bases from V and 1 base from J; bases unmatched to any gene: 11. The CDR3 consists of 17 residues. The CDR3, as DNA: TGTGCCACCCGCAACGATCTAGCGGGAGGGTCCTACAATGAGCAGTTCTTC. Translation: CATRNDLAGGSYNEQFF.

The chain combines TRBV3-1 (or the pseudogene TRBV3-2) with TRBJ1-5; D might be TRBD1 (6 bases). This CDR3 region has 14 residues. Germline V CDR1 and CDR2: LGHDT, YNNKEL (reference sequence). V was pared by 0 bases and J by 6 bases, with 9 bases between. CDR3 nucleotides: TGTGCCAGCAGCCAAGAGGGGGGCGGTCAGCCCCAGCATTTT. Translated, it gives CASSQEGGGQPQHF.

This clone was recorded only once. The chain couples TRBV7-9 to TRBJ2-2; 7 bases line up with TRBD2. The CDR3 is 16 amino acids. Germline assignment: CDR1 SEHNR and CDR2 FQNEAQ (reference sequence). Trimming at V came to 1 base and at J to 7 bases, leaving 9 bases not matched to a gene. CDR3 coding DNA: TGTGCCAGCAGCTTAGTTGCGGGAGAAGTCTACGGGGAGCTGTTTTTT. Amino acid sequence: CASSLVAGEVYGELFF.